Below are 12 T cell receptor beta chains sequenced from a single sample in a study of T cell changes during pregnancy in multiple sclerosis. Profiled with immunoSEQ multiplex PCR; TCRdb holds only in-frame clones, not every one. The top ten clones hold 0.11% to 0.15% of a sample with some 80,000 clones, over 85% of them seen once. Sequencing was performed on CD4+ T cells from peripheral blood mononuclear cells, taken after pregnancy. Receptor source: a female donor with multiple sclerosis, enrolled in a pregnancy study.

V usage is TRBV6-5 and J usage is TRBJ2-1; D not certain. This CDR3 contains 15 residues. Trimming cost V 6 bases and J 0 bases, with 12 bases left between them. Germline-derived CDR1 and CDR2 are MNHEY and SVGAGI. In nucleotides, the CDR3 is TGTGCCAGCAGACGCTACCCTAGCTCCTACAATGAGCAGTTCTTC. It codes for CASRRYPSSYNEQFF.

This sequence joins TRBV7-2 and TRBJ2-5; the match to TRBD2 covers 7 bases. The end of the DNA is better explained by TRBJ2-7, so the J call may be wrong. Germline lookup yields CDR1 SGHTA and CDR2 FQGNSA. This CDR3 has 15 residues. CDR3 in DNA: TGTGCCAGCAGCTTAGGGAGCGGGATCTCCTACGAGCAGTACTTC. The encoded protein is CASSLGSGISYEQYF.

CDR3 protein: CASSSRDSYPETQYF. CDR3 in DNA: TGTGCCAGCAGCTCTCGGGACAGCTACCCGGAGACCCAGTACTTC. The chain carries TRBV28 and TRBJ2-5; 7 nucleotides align to TRBD1. Germline V gives CDR1 MDHEN, CDR2 SYDVKM. The CDR3 spans 15 residues. Germline trimming cut 6 bases from V and 5 bases from J; bases unmatched to any gene: 12. Combining the CDR3 with reference TRBV28 and TRBJ2-5 gives the whole variable domain DVKVTQSSRYLVKRTGEKVFLECVQDMDHENMFWYRQDPGLGLRLIYFSYDVKMKEKGDIPEGYSVSREKKERFSLILESASTNQTSMYLCASSSRDSYPETQYFGPGTRLLVL.

The V gene is TRBV7-2, the J gene TRBJ1-1; 7 bases map to TRBD1. The V segment lost 6 bases and the J segment 2 bases; nucleotides outside the gene matches: 9. This CDR3 is 15 amino acids long. Germline CDR1 is SGHTA and CDR2 is FQGNSA. The CDR3 spells CASSFTGVGNTEAFF. CDR3 DNA sequence: TGTGCCAGCAGTTTTACAGGGGTGGGAAACACTGAAGCTTTCTTT. The entire variable domain, with the rest obtained from reference TRBV7-2 and TRBJ1-1, is as follows: GAGVSQSPSNKVTEKGKDVELRCDPISGHTALYWYRQSLGQGLEFLIYFQGNSAPDKSGLPSDRFSAERTGGSVSTLTIQRTQQEDSAVYLCASSFTGVGNTEAFFGQGTRLTVV.

CDR3 protein: CASGRAFSYEQYF. As DNA, the CDR3 is TGTGCCAGCGGGAGGGCGTTCTCCTACGAGCAGTACTTC. The chain combines TRBV6-5 with TRBJ2-5; 7 positions agree with TRBD2. The J call is doubtful: the DNA matches TRBJ2-7 better. CDR1 and CDR2 (germline): MNHEY, SVGAGI. The CDR3 is 13 residues long.

The CDR3 region is CASSGGPLSAYEQYF. The CDR3 bases are TGTGCCAGCAGTGGAGGTCCGTTGAGCGCCTACGAGCAGTACTTC. The chain is built from TRBV6-1 and TRBJ2-7; no reliable D call. This CDR3 comprises 15 residues. V lost 4 bases to trimming and J lost 2 bases, with 15 bases between them. The germline CDR1 and CDR2 sequences are MNHNS and SASEGT.

This clone was seen once. The V and J genes are TRBV18 and TRBJ2-1, with a tentative D call TRBD1 (5 bases). Germline V gene data show CDR1 as KGHSH and CDR2 as LQKENI. The CDR3 runs 15 residues. The V end lost 3 bases, the J end lost 10 bases, and 19 bases lay between the germline ends. The CDR3 region is CASSPVQDSAFEQFF. The CDR3 region has the DNA TGTGCCAGCTCACCGGTCCAAGACAGTGCGTTCGAGCAGTTCTTC.

This chain joins TRBV29-1 and TRBJ2-1; 7 bases fit TRBD1. CDR3 size: 12 residues. V lost 7 bases to trimming and J lost 8 bases; unmatched junction nucleotides: 8. CDR1 is SQVTM and CDR2 is ANQGSEA in the germline V gene. The CDR3 sequence: CSDTDRADEQFF. As DNA, the CDR3 is TGCAGCGATACTGACAGGGCTGATGAGCAGTTCTTC.

The chain is built from TRBV5-5 and TRBJ2-1; 9 positions match TRBD1. The CDR3 runs to 16 residues. CDR1 is SGHKS, CDR2 YYEKEE, per germline (reference sequence). After removal of 1 base from V and 7 bases from J, the junction contained 9 bases not matched to a gene. This CDR3 is CASSLKGQGLLNEQFF. The CDR3 region has the DNA TGTGCCAGCAGCTTGAAGGGACAGGGTTTGTTGAATGAGCAGTTCTTC.

The J gene is TRBJ2-1, the V gene TRBV15, with D perhaps TRBD2 (6 bases). V was trimmed by 5 bases and J by 7 bases, leaving 15 bases between them. This CDR3 is built from 14 residues. Germline loops: CDR1 LNHNV, CDR2 YYDKDF (reference sequence). The DNA for the CDR3 is TGTGCCACCAGCGTTGGCGGGGAGTGGAATGAGCAGTTCTTC. Its translation is CATSVGGEWNEQFF.

J is TRBJ2-7 and V is TRBV19; the match to TRBD1 covers 8 bases. Germline loops: CDR1 LNHDA, CDR2 SQIVND (reference sequence). V dropped 3 bases and J dropped 3; count of bases not matched to a gene: 4. The CDR3 consists of 14 residues. This CDR3 reads CASSITGGIYEQYF. CDR3 nucleotide sequence: TGTGCCAGTAGTATTACAGGGGGAATCTACGAGCAGTACTTC.

The V and J genes are TRBV18 and TRBJ1-4; 8 positions agree with TRBD1. The CDR3 is 15 amino acids. CDR1 and CDR2 (germline): KGHSH, LQKENI. J gave up 7 bases and V 1 base, and 5 bases lay outside the gene matches. In nucleotides, the CDR3 is TGTGCCAGCTCACCACTGACAGGGGTTACTGAAAAACTGTTTTTT. Protein sequence: CASSPLTGVTEKLFF.